This TCR beta chain was sequenced during a study of identical twins. V was pared by 2 bases and J by 4 bases, with 12 bases between. This CDR3 is 15 amino acids long. General study points: Insertions were fewer in abundant cord blood beta clonotypes, whereas memory repertoires showed none of this pattern. Out-of-frame alpha sequences shared between twins exhibited an excess of low generation probability. With monozygotic twins, out-of-frame TCR alpha sharing exceeded what models estimated.

This clonotype occurred many times. Its antigen is not known. TCRdb analysed the 5' RACE reads with MiXCR anew, one entry per CDR3 protein. The repertoire has 550,000 to 800,000 distinct CDR3 sequences, roughly 6.6% of them found once; the top ten carry roughly 1.6%. This sample was also put to use in a study of yellow fever vaccine responses in identical twins. That publication notes: Twin vaccine T cell responses reportedly seemed partly convergent, partly personalized.

The sample was PBMCs. This chain connects TRBV12-3 or TRBV12-4 to TRBJ2-1, with D tentatively TRBD1 (6 bases). The source of this sequence is a young woman in good health. The CDR3 DNA reads TGTGCCAGCAGTTTATTCGCAGGGGTTTACAATGAGCAGTTCTTC. Translated, it gives CASSLFAGVYNEQFF.